This paragraph covers one T cell receptor (beta chain) sequence. The junction and the germline gene differ at one end; a read error may be behind it. The CDR3 runs 12 residues. From germline, CDR1 is MDHEN and CDR2 SYDVKM. The protocol was immunoSEQ multiplex PCR, while the TCRdb copy is restricted to in-frame clones and leaves out a portion. Here the sample spans about 88,000 clones, around 91% being singletons. This sample was included in a study of blood T cell repertoires in COVID-19. This clonotype was sampled from a man between 18 and 35 years old with COVID-19, enrolled during active disease. The chain couples TRBV28 to TRBJ2-1; perhaps TRBD1 as D (6 bases). The specimen was peripheral blood. The CDR3 region has the DNA TGTGCCAGCAGTTTAGGAGGACAGTTCTCGATCTTC. Its protein is CASSLGGQFSIF.